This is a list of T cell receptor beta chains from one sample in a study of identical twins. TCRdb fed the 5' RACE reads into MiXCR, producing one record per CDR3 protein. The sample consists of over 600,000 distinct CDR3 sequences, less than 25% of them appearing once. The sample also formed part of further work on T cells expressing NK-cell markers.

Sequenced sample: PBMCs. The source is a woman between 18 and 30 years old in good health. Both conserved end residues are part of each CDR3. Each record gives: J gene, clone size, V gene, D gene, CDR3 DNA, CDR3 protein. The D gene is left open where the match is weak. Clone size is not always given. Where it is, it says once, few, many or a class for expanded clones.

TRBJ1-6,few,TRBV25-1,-,TGTGCCAGCAGTGAATTTGGGGCACAGGGTTCACCCCTCCACTTT,CASSEFGAQGSPLHF
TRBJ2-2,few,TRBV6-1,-,TGTGCCAGCATCTCCTCCGGGACCCTCTACACCGGGGAGCTGTTTTTT,CASISSGTLYTGELFF
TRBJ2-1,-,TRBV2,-,TGTGCCAGCAGCCGAGGTAGCGTCGAGCAGTTCTTC,CASSRGSVEQFF
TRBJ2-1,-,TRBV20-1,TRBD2,TGCAGTGCTAGAGTGCCAGCGGGAGGCGGTGAGCAGTTCTTC,CSARVPAGGGEQFF
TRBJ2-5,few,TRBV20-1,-,TGCAGTGCTAGAGATAGGGCTAGCCAAGAGACCCAGTACTTC,CSARDRASQETQYF
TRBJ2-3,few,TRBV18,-,TGTGCCAGCTCAGAAGGACCGGATACGCAGTATTTT,CASSEGPDTQYF
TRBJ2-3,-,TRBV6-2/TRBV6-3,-,TGTGCCAGCAGTTACGACTGGCTCACAGATACGCAGTATTTT,CASSYDWLTDTQYF
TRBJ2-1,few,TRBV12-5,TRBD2,TGTGCTAGTGGTTTGCCACTGGGACTAGGCCATGAGCAGTTCTTC,CASGLPLGLGHEQFF
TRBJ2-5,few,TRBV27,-,TGTGCCAGCAGTTTACGGGACGGCGGCCAAGAGACCCAGTACTTC,CASSLRDGGQETQYF
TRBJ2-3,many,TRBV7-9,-,TGTGCCAGCAGCTTGCCAGGGGGGAGGACAGATACGCAGTATTTT,CASSLPGGRTDTQYF
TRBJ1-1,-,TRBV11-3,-,TGTGCCAGCAGCACTGGGGTTACTGAAGCTTTCTTT,CASSTGVTEAFF
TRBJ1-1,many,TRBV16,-,TGTGCCAGCAGCAAAAGAACAGGGTCCACTGAAGCTTTCTTT,CASSKRTGSTEAFF
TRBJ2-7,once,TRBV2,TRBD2,TGTGCCAGCAGTGAAGCTAGCGGGAGCGATAGACCCTACGAGCAGTACTTC,CASSEASGSDRPYEQYF
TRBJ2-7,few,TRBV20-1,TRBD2,TGCAGTGCTAGAGGGGCGACTAGCGGGGCCTCCTACGAGCAGTACTTC,CSARGATSGASYEQYF